The 8 T cell receptor beta chains reported below all come from one sample, sequenced in a study of blood T cell repertoires in COVID-19 (dated by TCRdb to between 2020 and 2021). Receptor libraries were prepared by the immunoSEQ multiplex PCR assay. TCRdb retrieved this table from immuneACCESS and kept in-frame rearrangements only. Not all clones are present; in checked studies, unresolved V genes account for under half, and no reason is known for the remainder. The sample includes under 200,000 clones, with 70% to 90% observed a single time. The ten largest clones capture less than 5.5% of the sample. Input material: peripheral blood. The receptor source for this set is a woman at least 80 years old with acute or convalescent COVID-19.

The V call is TRBV21-1, the J call TRBJ2-7; TRBD2, the D gene given by the table, was not confirmed from the DNA. TRBV21-1 is tagged as a pseudogene. The CDR3 is made up of 19 amino acids. CDR3 in amino acids: CASSKLELGTSGRLYEQYF. The CDR3 DNA reads TGTGCCAGCAGCAAACTAGAACTAGGGACTAGCGGAAGACTTTACGAGCAGTACTTC.

This clone has only one observation. The rearrangement links TRBV7-6 to TRBJ2-6, with TRBD1 as a possible D gene (6 bases). Looked up from germline, CDR1 is SGHVS and CDR2 is FNYEAQ. The CDR3 is 16 amino acids. V dropped 5 bases and J dropped 0 bases, with 11 bases sitting between them. The CDR3 here is CASSRGQFSGANVLTF. CDR3 DNA sequence: TGTGCCAGCAGCCGTGGACAGTTCTCTGGGGCCAACGTCCTGACTTTC.

The J gene is TRBJ2-1, the V gene TRBV6-5; 7 bases are shared with TRBD2. CDR1 is MNHEY and CDR2 is SVGAGI in the germline V gene. This CDR3 is built from 16 residues. With V trimmed by 4 bases and J by 5 bases, 11 bases remained unmatched. The CDR3 protein is CASSWGGSATHNEQFF. The CDR3 DNA reads TGTGCCAGCAGTTGGGGGGGTTCAGCGACCCACAATGAGCAGTTCTTC.

Details on this clone: This specimen includes other DNA sequences encoding the same CDR3. The gene calls are TRBV27 and TRBJ1-1; the D gene is possibly TRBD1 (5 bases). Between the trimmed V and J ends, which lost 2 bases and 3 bases, there was a span of 7 bases. The germline CDR1 and CDR2 sequences are MNHEY and SMNVEV (reference sequence). The CDR3 runs 13 residues. Here the CDR3 reads CASSLSRDTEAFF. CDR3 bases: TGTGCCAGCAGTTTAAGCAGGGACACTGAAGCTTTCTTT.

The V and J genes are TRBV7-8 and TRBJ1-2; the match to TRBD1 covers 10 bases. The CDR3 is made up of 15 amino acids. Looked up from germline, CDR1 is SGHVS and CDR2 is FQNEAQ. V shed 0 bases and J 8 bases; nucleotides not matched to a gene: 6. CDR3 nucleotide sequence: TGTGCCAGCAGCTTAGCCCTGACAGGGGGCTACGGCTACACCTTC. Protein: CASSLALTGGYGYTF. The whole variable domain, remainder taken from reference TRBV7-8 and TRBJ1-2, is GAGVSQSPRYKVAKRGQDVALRCDPISGHVSLFWYQQALGQGPEFLTYFQNEAQLDKSGLPSDRFFAERPEGSVSTLKIQRTQQEDSAVYLCASSLALTGGYGYTFGSGTRLTVV.

The chain links TRBV7-2 to TRBJ2-1; no clear D. Between the trimmed V and J ends, which lost 1 base and 7 bases, there was a span of 14 bases. The CDR3 length is 15 residues. Germline-derived CDR1 and CDR2 are SGHTA and FQGNSA. The chain's CDR3 is CASSLEWSSGNEQFF. The CDR3 DNA reads as TGTGCCAGCAGCTTAGAATGGTCTTCCGGGAATGAGCAGTTCTTC.

This clone was counted only a few times. The rearrangement joins TRBV27 to TRBJ2-3; D is unclear. V lost 2 bases, J lost 1 base, and 10 bases lay in between. Germline V gene data show CDR1 as MNHEY and CDR2 as SMNVEV (reference sequence). CDR3 length equals 15 residues. The CDR3 spells CASSLTRGRTDTQYF. CDR3 nucleotides: TGTGCCAGCAGTTTAACGAGAGGCCGCACAGATACGCAGTATTTT.

This clone appeared once. The chain recombines TRBV29-1 with TRBJ1-1; D unclear. Germline V lookup: CDR1 SQVTM, CDR2 ANQGSEA. The CDR3 covers 12 residues. V lost 4 bases and J 1 base, leaving 7 bases between the germline ends. The CDR3 region is CSVVPGNTEAFF. CDR3 coding DNA: TGCAGCGTTGTCCCAGGGAACACTGAAGCTTTCTTT.